Below are 8 T cell receptor beta chains sequenced from a single sample in a study of CD8 T cells in Susac syndrome. Reverse transcription of about 0.5 to 1 ug RNA used random hexamers. TCRdb re-called the immunoSEQ multiplex PCR reads with MiXCR, one entry per CDR3 protein. The data show 300,000 or so distinct CDR3 sequences, roughly 94% seen once. Material: CD4+ T cells from PBMCs. These receptors originate from a human donor with multiple sclerosis.

This chain connects TRBV7-6 to TRBJ1-2; 8 bases map to TRBD1. The CDR3 contains 15 residues. The J segment lost 4 bases and the V segment lost 4 bases, leaving 8 bases of the junction unmatched. CDR1 is SGHVS and CDR2 is FNYEAQ in the germline V gene. The CDR3 DNA sequence: TGTGCCAGCAGCTCCTCAGCAGGGGGCGGCTATGGCTACACCTTC. Translating gives CASSSSAGGGYGYTF.

The chain combines TRBV7-9 with TRBJ2-2; TRBD1 agrees at 7 bases. Germline V gene data show CDR1 as SEHNR and CDR2 as FQNEAQ (reference sequence). The J segment lost 4 bases and the V segment lost 5 bases, leaving 4 bases of the junction unmatched. The CDR3 is 14 amino acids. The CDR3 protein is CASSPGQSTGELFF. The CDR3 DNA follows: TGTGCCAGCAGCCCGGGACAGAGCACCGGGGAGCTGTTTTTT.

This chain joins TRBV11-1 and TRBJ2-1; 9 bases are a match to TRBD1. Germline V gene data show CDR1 as SGHAT and CDR2 as FQDESV (reference sequence). Losses at the gene ends were 3 bases for V and 8 bases for J; bases not matched to a gene: 8. This CDR3 spans 15 amino acids. For the CDR3, the DNA is TGTGCCAGCAGCTTGGACGGGACAGGGCTGGATGAGCAGTTCTTC. This encodes CASSLDGTGLDEQFF.

V is TRBV7-8 and J is TRBJ1-3; possibly TRBD1 for D (6 bases). Germline-derived CDR1 and CDR2 are SGHVS and FQNEAQ. Trimming shortened V by 5 bases and J by 0 bases, and 23 bases separated the two germline ends. The CDR3 runs to 19 residues. The CDR3 sequence is CASSPGHWGTGNSGNTIYF. The CDR3 DNA is TGTGCCAGCAGCCCGGGACACTGGGGGACTGGAAACTCTGGAAACACCATATATTTT.

This chain joins TRBV5-4 and TRBJ2-5; TRBD1 is a possible D gene (5 bases). CDR1 is SGHNT and CDR2 is YYREEE in the germline V gene (reference sequence). Trimming removed 1 base at V and 1 base at J, with 14 bases between. The length of the CDR3 is 16 residues. As DNA, the CDR3 is TGTGCCAGCAGCTTGTCTACTCAGGGTATCCAAGAGACCCAGTACTTC. Encoded protein: CASSLSTQGIQETQYF.

V usage is TRBV29-1 and J usage is TRBJ1-3, with D maybe TRBD1 (5 bases). The CDR3 covers 14 residues. The germline V gene encodes CDR1 SQVTM and CDR2 ANQGSEA. Trimming took off 2 bases at V and 3 bases at J, with 11 bases between the two ends. CDR3 in DNA: TGCAGCGTTGAACAGGGATCCGGTGGAAACACCATATATTTT. This translates into CSVEQGSGGNTIYF.

The chain carries TRBV6-1 and TRBJ2-3; a weak D match, TRBD2 (6 bases). V was clipped by 1 base and J by 5 bases, with 16 bases between them. Per the germline V gene, CDR1 is MNHNS and CDR2 is SASEGT. The CDR3 sequence is 16 residues long. This CDR3 reads CASSEEAPLARDTQYF. The CDR3 region has the DNA TGTGCCAGCAGTGAAGAAGCCCCGCTAGCGAGAGATACGCAGTATTTT.

The chain has TRBV29-1 and TRBJ1-1, with D perhaps matching TRBD1 (6 bases). Trimming pared 7 bases from V and 11 bases from J, leaving 17 bases between. Germline V gives CDR1 SQVTM, CDR2 ANQGSEA. This CDR3 is built from 11 residues. The CDR3 DNA follows: TGCAGCGCTCAACGGGGGGCCGACGCTTTCTTT. Its translation: CSAQRGADAFF.